The 3 T cell receptor beta chains below come from one sample, sequenced in a study of technical replicates of blood from a handful of donors (dated by TCRdb to about 2017). The method behind the library was the immunoSEQ multiplex PCR assay. Imported from immuneACCESS, the table was reduced by TCRdb to in-frame sequences with V and J called. These copies leave out some clones; in studies compared against another copy, an unresolved V gene accounts for under half, and the cause of the remainder is not known. The table for this sample lists 55,000 to 80,000 clones; around 92% of them were counted only once. The ten largest account for more than 4% of the sample. Material: PBMCs. The receptor source for this set is a human donor in good health. Some clones in this sample may be carry-over from other donors' samples.

The CDR3 spells CASSQTDSGNTIYF. In DNA, the CDR3 is TGTGCCAGCAGCCAGACAGACTCTGGAAACACCATATATTTT. V and J are TRBV2 and TRBJ1-3; TRBD1 might be the D (5 bases). V was shortened by 6 bases and J by 0 bases, with 9 bases between the two germline ends. This CDR3 contains 14 residues. Germline assignment: CDR1 SNHLY and CDR2 FYNNEI.

The V gene is TRBV9, the J gene TRBJ2-1, with TRBD2 as a possible D gene (6 bases). This CDR3 is built from 15 residues. From germline, CDR1 is SGDLS and CDR2 YYNGEE. Trimming stripped 3 bases from V and 4 bases from J, with 14 bases between. In DNA, the CDR3 is TGTGCCAGCAGCGCGAGGGACTGGGATTACAATGAGCAGTTCTTC. This encodes CASSARDWDYNEQFF.

This clone has just one count. V is TRBV4-3 and J is TRBJ1-4, with D unresolved. V was pared by 0 bases and J by 0 bases, with 14 bases between. This CDR3 has 18 residues. Per the germline V gene, CDR1 is LGHNA and CDR2 is YSLEER. The CDR3 sequence is CASSQDMGGKPTNEKLFF. CDR3 DNA: TGCGCCAGCAGCCAAGATATGGGAGGGAAACCAACTAATGAAAAACTGTTTTTT.